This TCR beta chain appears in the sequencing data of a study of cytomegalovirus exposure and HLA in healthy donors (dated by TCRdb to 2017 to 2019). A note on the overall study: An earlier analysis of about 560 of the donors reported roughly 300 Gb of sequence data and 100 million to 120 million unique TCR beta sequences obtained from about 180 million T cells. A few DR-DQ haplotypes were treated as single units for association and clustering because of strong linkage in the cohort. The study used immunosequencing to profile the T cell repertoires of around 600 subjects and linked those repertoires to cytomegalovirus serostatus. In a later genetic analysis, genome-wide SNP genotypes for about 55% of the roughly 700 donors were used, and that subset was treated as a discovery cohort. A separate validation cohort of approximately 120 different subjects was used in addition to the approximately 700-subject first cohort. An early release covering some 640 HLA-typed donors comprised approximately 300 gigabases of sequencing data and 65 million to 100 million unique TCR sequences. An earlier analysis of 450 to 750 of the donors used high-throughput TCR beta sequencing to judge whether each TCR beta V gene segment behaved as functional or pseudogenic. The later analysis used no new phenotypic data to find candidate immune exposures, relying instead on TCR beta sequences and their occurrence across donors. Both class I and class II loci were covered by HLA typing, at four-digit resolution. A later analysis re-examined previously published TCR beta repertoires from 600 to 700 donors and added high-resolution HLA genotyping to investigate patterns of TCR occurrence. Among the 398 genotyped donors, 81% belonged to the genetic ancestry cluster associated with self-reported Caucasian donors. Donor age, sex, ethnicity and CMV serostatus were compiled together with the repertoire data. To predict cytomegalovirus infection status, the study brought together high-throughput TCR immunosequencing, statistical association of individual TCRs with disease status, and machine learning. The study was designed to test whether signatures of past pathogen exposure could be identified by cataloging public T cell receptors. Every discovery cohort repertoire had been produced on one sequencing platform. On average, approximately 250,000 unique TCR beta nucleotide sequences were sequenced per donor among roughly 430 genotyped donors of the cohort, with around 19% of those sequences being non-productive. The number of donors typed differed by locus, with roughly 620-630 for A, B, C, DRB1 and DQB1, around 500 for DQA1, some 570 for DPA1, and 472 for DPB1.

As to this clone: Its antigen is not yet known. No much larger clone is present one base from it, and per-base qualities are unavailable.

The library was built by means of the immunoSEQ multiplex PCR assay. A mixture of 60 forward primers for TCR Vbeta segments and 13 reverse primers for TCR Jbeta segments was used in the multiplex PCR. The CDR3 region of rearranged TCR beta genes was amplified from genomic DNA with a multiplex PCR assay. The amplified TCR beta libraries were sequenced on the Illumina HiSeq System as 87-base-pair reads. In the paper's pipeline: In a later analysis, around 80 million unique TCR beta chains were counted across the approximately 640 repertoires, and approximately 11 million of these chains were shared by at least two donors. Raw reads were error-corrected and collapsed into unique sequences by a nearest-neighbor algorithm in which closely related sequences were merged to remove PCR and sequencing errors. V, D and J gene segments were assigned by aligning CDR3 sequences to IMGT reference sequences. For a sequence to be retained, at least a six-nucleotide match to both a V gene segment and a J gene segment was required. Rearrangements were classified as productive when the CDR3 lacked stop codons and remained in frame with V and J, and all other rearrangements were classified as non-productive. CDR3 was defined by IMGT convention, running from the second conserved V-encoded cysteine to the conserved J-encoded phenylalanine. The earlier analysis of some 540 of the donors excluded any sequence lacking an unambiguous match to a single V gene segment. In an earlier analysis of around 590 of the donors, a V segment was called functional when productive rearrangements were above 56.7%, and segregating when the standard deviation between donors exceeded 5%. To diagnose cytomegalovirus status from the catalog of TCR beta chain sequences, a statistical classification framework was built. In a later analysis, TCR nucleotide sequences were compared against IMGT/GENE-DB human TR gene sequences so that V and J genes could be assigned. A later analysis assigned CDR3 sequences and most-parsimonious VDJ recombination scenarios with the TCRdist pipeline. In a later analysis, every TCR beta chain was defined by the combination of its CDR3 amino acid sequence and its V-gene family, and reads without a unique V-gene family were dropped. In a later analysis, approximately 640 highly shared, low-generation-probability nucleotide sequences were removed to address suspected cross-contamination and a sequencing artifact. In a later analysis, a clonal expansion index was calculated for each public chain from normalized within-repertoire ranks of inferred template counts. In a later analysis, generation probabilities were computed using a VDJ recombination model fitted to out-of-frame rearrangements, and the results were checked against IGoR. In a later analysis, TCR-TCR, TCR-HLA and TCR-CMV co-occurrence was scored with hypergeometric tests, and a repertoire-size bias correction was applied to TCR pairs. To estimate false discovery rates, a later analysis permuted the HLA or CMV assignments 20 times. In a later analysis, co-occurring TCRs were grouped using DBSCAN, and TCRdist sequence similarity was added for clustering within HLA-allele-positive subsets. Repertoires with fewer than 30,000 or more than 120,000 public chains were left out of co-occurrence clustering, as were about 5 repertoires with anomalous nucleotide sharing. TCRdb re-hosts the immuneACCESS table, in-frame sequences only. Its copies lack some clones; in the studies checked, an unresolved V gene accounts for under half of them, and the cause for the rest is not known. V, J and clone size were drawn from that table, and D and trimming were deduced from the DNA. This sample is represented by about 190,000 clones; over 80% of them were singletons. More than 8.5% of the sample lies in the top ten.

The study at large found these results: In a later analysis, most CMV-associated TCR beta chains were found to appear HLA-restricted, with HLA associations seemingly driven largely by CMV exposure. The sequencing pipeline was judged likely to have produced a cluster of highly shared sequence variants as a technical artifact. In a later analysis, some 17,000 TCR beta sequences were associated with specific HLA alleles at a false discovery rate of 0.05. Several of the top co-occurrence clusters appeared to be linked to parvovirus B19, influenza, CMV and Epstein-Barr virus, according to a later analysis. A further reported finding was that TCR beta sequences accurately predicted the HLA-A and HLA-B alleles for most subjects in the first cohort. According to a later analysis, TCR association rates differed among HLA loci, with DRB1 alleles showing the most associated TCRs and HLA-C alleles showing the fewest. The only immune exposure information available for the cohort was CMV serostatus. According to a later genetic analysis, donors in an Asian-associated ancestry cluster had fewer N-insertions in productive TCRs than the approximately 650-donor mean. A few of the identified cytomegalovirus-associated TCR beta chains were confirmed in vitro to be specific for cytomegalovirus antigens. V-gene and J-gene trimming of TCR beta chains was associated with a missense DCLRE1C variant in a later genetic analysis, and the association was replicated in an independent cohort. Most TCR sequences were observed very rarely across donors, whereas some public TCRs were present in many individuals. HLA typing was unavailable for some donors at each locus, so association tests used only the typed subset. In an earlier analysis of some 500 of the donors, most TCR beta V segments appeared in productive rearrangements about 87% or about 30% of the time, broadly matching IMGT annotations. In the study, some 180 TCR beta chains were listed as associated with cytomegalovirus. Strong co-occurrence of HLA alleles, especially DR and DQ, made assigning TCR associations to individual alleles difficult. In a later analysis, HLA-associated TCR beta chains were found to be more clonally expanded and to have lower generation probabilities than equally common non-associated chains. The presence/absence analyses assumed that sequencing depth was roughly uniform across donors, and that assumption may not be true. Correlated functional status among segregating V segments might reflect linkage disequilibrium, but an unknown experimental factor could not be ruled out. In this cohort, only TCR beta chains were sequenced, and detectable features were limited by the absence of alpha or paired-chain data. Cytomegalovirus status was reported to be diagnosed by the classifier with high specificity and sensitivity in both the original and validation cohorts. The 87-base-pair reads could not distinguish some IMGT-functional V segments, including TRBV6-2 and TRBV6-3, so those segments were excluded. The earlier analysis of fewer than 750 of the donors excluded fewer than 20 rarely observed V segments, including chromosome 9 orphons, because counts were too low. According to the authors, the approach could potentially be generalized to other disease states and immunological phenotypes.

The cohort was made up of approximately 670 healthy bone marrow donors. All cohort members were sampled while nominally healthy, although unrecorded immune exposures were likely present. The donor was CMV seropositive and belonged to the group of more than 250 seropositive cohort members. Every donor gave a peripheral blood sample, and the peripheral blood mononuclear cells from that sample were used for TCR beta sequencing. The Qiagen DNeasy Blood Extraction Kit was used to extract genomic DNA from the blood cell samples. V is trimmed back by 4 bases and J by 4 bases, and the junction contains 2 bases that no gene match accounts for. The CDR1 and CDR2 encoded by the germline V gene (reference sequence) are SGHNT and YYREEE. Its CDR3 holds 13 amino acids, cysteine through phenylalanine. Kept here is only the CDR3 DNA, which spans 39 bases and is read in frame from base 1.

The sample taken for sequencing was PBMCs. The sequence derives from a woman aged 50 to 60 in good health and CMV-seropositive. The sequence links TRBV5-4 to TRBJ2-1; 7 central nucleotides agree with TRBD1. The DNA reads TGTGCCAGCAGCGGACAGGATTACAATGAGCAGTTCTTC. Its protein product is CASSGQDYNEQFF.